The clone carrying this TCR beta chain has only a few counts. TCRdb keeps only in-frame clones here, not all; method: immunoSEQ multiplex PCR. The sample contains more than 65,000 clones, 93% of which appear only once. This sample is part of a study of technical replicates of blood from several donors. This clonotype was sampled from a human donor in good health. What was sequenced was T cells isolated from PBMCs.

The CDR3 DNA reads as TGTGCCAGCAGTGAATCACAGGAAAATGACTACACCTTC. As protein: CASSESQENDYTF. The chain carries TRBV25-1 and TRBJ1-2; maybe TRBD1 (5 bases). The V end was cut by 1 base, the J end by 10 bases, with 13 bases between. The CDR3 length is 13 residues. Germline CDR1 and CDR2: MGHDK and SYGVNS.